This TCR beta chain came from a study of T cell clonality in common variable immunodeficiency. This clone appeared many times. The CDR3 extends 3 residues past the end of the read, so its final part is completed from the germline J gene. The repertoire was sequenced with immunoSEQ multiplex PCR; TCRdb's copy has only in-frame clones and lacks some. The profile covers about 44,000 clones, none occurring a single time. The V and J ends lost 5 bases and 5 bases respectively, with 10 bases between them. The CDR3 is 13 amino acids. Per the germline V gene, CDR1 is SGHNT and CDR2 is YYREEE (reference sequence).

The chain uses TRBV5-4 and TRBJ1-4, with a weak D call TRBD1 (6 bases). The sample consisted of peripheral blood mononuclear cells. The sequence derives from a person between 18 and 75 years old in good health. CDR3 sequence: CASRDRANEKLFF. The DNA read from the CDR3 is TGTGCCAGCAGGGACAGAGCGAATGAAAAA.